This T cell receptor beta chain was captured in a study of cytomegalovirus exposure and HLA in healthy donors. Study outcomes and limitations: Most TCRs appeared rarely, but some public TCRs recurred in many donors.

Concerning this clone: Its antigen is unknown.

It was with 60 Vbeta and 13 Jbeta primers that the PCR ran. The method was immunoSEQ multiplex PCR; TCRdb's version includes in-frame clones alone and lacks a portion of them. The data contain roughly 120,000 clones, about 72% of them singletons. The TCR was taken from a man aged 25 to 45 in good health and CMV-seropositive. The sequencing sample was made of PBMCs.

Here the CDR3 reads CASSPLTTRGSYNEQFF. DNA for the CDR3: TGTGCCAGCTCACCACTTACCACCAGGGGGAGCTACAATGAGCAGTTCTTC. This chain connects TRBV18 to TRBJ2-1; TRBD1 matches 7 bases. The CDR3 covers 17 residues. The J segment lost 3 bases and the V segment lost 1 base, leaving 9 bases of the junction unmatched. From germline, CDR1 is KGHSH and CDR2 LQKENI. The variable domain in full, completed from reference TRBV18 and TRBJ2-1, reads NAGVMQNPRHLVRRRGQEARLRCSPMKGHSHVYWYRQLPEEGLKFMVYLQKENIIDESGMPKERFSAEFPKEGPSILRIQQVVRGDSAAYFCASSPLTTRGSYNEQFFGPGTRLTVL.